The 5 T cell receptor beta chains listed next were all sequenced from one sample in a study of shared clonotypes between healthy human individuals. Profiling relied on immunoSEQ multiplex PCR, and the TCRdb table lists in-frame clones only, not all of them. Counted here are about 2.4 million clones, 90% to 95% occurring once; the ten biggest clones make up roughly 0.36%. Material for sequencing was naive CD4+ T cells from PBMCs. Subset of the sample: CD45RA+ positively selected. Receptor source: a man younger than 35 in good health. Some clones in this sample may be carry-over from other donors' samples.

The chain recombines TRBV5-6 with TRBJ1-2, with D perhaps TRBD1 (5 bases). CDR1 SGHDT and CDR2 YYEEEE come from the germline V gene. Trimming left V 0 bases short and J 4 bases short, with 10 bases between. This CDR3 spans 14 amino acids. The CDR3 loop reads CASSLDRGSYGYTF. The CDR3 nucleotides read TGTGCCAGCAGCTTGGACCGGGGCAGCTATGGCTACACCTTC.

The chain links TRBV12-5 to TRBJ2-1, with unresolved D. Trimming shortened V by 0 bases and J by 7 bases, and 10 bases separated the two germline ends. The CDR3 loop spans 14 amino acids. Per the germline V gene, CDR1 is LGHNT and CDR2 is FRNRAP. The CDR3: CASGLVGGENEQFF. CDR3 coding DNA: TGTGCTAGTGGTTTGGTGGGTGGGGAAAATGAGCAGTTCTTC.

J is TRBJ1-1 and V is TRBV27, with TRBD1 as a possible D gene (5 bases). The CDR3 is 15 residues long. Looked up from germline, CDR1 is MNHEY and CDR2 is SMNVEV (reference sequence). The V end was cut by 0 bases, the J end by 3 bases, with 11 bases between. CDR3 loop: CASSLSRGSHTEAFF. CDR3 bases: TGTGCCAGCAGTTTATCGCGGGGCTCGCACACTGAAGCTTTCTTT.

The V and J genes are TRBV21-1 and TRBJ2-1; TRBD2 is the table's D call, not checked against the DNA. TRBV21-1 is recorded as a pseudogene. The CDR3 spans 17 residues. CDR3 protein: CASSRRAGTGAYNEQFF. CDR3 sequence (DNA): TGTGCCAGCAGCCGAAGGGCGGGGACGGGGGCCTACAATGAGCAGTTCTTC.

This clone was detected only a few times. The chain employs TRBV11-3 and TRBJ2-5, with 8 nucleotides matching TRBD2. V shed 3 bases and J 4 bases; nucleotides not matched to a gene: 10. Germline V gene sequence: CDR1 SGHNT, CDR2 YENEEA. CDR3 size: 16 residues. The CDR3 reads CASSFSFRAGAETQYF. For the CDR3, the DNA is TGTGCCAGCAGCTTCTCTTTCCGAGCGGGAGCAGAGACCCAGTACTTC.